This TCR beta chain was captured by sequencing in a study of beta chain features in type 1 diabetes (dated by TCRdb to the late 2010s). As for the study more broadly: Patients and healthy donors did not differ in mean age, gender distribution, total cell number or subset yield. Whereas all 30 or so donors provided naive and central memory subsets, regulatory and stem cell-like memory subsets were isolated from just 8 patients and roughly 8 healthy donors. A total of 100 million to 140 million sorted cells were examined across all samples, and the number of cells per subset was strongly correlated with RNA yield. In the study, recently diagnosed type 1 diabetes patients and matched healthy donors were compared on the TCRB repertoires of their sorted circulating CD4+ T cell subsets.

Each donor gave one peripheral blood draw, approximately 100 mL on average, collected into heparinised tubes. A BD FACSAria II and a panel including CD45RO, CCR7, CD25, CD127, CD95 and CD27 were used to sort naive, central memory, regulatory and stem cell-like memory CD4+ T cells. Every sorted population had a purity above 98%. PBMCs were isolated right away by Lymphoprep density gradient centrifugation and were stained directly, without culture. Samples were stained and sorted in pairs, with one healthy donor and one patient per experiment, so that batch effects were minimized. Beyond this particular receptor, the publication reports: PCR might favor shorter templates, but patient and control samples were amplified and corrected together, so any skew would affect both groups equally. A moderate but significant shortening of TCRB CDR3 length was observed in type 1 diabetes patients in all four CD4+ subsets. Naive, central memory and regulatory TCRB repertoires appeared more similar among patients than among healthy donors. Because the HLA sub-analyses included only small numbers of individuals, any influence of HLA type on TCRB rearrangement was left unresolved. Sequencing cDNA rather than genomic DNA could over-represent highly expressing activated cells, although activation and CD3 levels did not differ between groups. Fewer insertions and more nucleotide deletions at VDJ recombination sites were observed in patients with type 1 diabetes, implying thymic rearrangement abnormalities.

The High Capacity cDNA Reverse Transcription Kit was used to reverse transcribe all of the isolated RNA, meaning that expressed TCRB transcripts were what got sequenced. Deep immunoSEQ sequencing was applied to naive, central memory and regulatory T cell samples, giving an average of roughly 3.5 million total reads per sample. Sorted cells were lysed in RLT buffer and RNA was extracted with DNase-treated RNeasy Micro or Mini kits, depending on cell number. Each cell subset was processed separately to prevent cross-contamination, with patient and healthy donor samples processed together. The immunoSEQ multiplex PCR was used to amplify TCRB sequences from cDNA, yielding 87-bp fragments that span the CDR3 region. Sequencing of the amplicons was done on the Illumina HiSeq platform. As for the original processing: Synthetic template baselines were used to correct PCR bias computationally, reads within Hamming distance 2 were collapsed, and singletons that could not be merged were discarded. By aligning reads against IMGT, V, D and J genes, CDR3 length, and insertions or deletions at six rearrangement sites were assigned. Within each subset, clonotype counts were normalized to sorted cell number, after which true diversity and Gini coefficients were computed with the tcR R package. Repertoire sharing was quantified using the overlap coefficient calculated on TCRB nucleotide sequences. TCRdb carries this immuneACCESS record with in-frame sequences only. Its versions omit some clonotypes, under half of them owing to an unresolved V gene in the studies checked, with the rest unexplained. The D gene and trimming were derived from the DNA, and the V and J assignments and clone size from that table. The sample yields 300,000 to 350,000 clones; 6.5% to 10% were counted once. The top ten constitute less than 0.5% of the sample.

Taken from the germline V gene, the CDR1 and CDR2 loops are SGDLS and YYNGEE. The CDR3, from cysteine to phenylalanine, totals 15 residues. Just the 45-base CDR3 DNA is kept, in frame starting at base 1. Trimming at the junction amounts to 6 bases on V and 4 bases on J, and the germline ends lie 17 bases apart. This clone was seen a handful of times. The specificity of this receptor is unknown. No base quality information exists; no much larger clone differs at one position. The sequence came from a woman aged 18-30 years in good health. Rearrangement joined TRBV9 to TRBJ2-1; the D gene is possibly TRBD1 or TRBD2, with 6 bases matching each. Source material: central memory CD4+ T cells from blood. The CDR3 protein sequence reads: CASTITGDTYNEQFF. The DNA sequence is TGTGCCAGCACCATCACGGGGGACACTTACAATGAGCAGTTCTTC.